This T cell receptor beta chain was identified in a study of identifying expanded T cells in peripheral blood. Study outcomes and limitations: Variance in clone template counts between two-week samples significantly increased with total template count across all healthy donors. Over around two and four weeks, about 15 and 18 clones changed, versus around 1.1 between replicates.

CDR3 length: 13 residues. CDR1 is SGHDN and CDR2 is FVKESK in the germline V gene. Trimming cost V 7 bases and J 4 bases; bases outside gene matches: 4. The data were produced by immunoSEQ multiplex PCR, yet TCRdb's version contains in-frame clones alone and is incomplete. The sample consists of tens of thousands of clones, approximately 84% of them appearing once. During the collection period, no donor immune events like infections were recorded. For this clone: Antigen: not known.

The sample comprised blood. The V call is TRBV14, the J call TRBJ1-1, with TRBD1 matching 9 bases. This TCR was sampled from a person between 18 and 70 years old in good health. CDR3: CASTGTGTTEAFF. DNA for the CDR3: TGTGCCAGCACCGGGACAGGGACCACTGAAGCTTTCTTT.